The subject of this entry is one T cell receptor beta chain. The entry originates in a study of regulatory T cells in long-lasting Graves disease. Study at large: Newly diagnosed Graves' patients had taken antithyroid drugs under 3 months.

The time point is: newly diagnosed GD, antithyroid drugs for less than 3 months. Making the TCR library involved RNA that had been extracted from PBMCs. As collected, the peripheral blood samples measured about 9.6 milliliters each and went into EDTA tubes. The germline V gene has CDR1 MDHEN and CDR2 SYDVKM. This CDR3 has 14 residues. V lost 6 bases and J 3 bases, leaving 12 bases between the germline ends. Both iRepertoire HTBI primers and Arm-PCR of CDR3 regions were used to build the TCR beta libraries. TCRdb used MiXCR to reprocess the multiplex PCR reads, holding one entry per CDR3 protein. The sample includes fewer than 350,000 distinct CDR3 sequences, over 15% of them seen just once.

This TCR was recovered from a female donor with Graves disease. This rearrangement joins TRBV28 to TRBJ1-5, with D perhaps TRBD1 (6 bases). The material sequenced was peripheral blood mononuclear cells (PBMCs), taken at new diagnosis, from a patient treated with antithyroid drugs. As DNA, the CDR3 is TGTGCCAGCAGACCAACAGGGATCAATCAGCCCCAGCATTTT. Translated, it gives CASRPTGINQPQHF.